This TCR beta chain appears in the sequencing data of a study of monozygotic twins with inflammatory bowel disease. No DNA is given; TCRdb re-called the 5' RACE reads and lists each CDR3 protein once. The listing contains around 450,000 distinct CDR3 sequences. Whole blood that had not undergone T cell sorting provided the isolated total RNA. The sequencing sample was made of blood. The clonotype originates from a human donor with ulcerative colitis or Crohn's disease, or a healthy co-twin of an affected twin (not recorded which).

CDR3 protein: CASSHESPADTQYF. The rearrangement joins TRBV4-3 to TRBJ2-3. The CDR3 is 14 amino acids. Germline V gene lookup returns CDR1 LGHNA and CDR2 YSLEER.